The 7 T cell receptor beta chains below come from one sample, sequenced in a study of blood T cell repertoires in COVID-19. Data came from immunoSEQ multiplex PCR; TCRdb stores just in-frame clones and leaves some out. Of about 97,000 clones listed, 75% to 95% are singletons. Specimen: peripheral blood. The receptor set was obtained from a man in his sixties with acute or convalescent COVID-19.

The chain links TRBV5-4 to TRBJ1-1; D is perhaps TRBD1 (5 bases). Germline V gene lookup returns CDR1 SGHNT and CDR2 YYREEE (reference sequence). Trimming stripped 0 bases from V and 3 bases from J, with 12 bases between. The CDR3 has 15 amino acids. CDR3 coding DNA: TGTGCCAGCAGCTTGGTAGGGGATTATCACACTGAAGCTTTCTTT. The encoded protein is CASSLVGDYHTEAFF.

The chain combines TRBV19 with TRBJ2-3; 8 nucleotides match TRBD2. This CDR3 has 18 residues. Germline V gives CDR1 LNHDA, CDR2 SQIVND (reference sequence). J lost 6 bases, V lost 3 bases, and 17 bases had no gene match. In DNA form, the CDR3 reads TGTGCCAGTAGTATCGGGGTAGCGGGGCCCGTAATTCATGATACGCAGTATTTT. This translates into CASSIGVAGPVIHDTQYF.

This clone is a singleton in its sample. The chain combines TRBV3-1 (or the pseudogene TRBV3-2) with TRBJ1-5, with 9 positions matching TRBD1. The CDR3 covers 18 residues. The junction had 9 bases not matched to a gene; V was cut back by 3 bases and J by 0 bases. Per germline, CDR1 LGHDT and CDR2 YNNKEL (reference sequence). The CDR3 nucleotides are TGTGCCAGCAGCCATCGGACCGGGACAGGGAGTAGCAATCAGCCCCAGCATTTT. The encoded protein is CASSHRTGTGSSNQPQHF.

CDR3 DNA: TGTGCCTGGAGTGTATATCGACAGGGGGGTGAAAAACTGTTTTTT. Its protein product is CAWSVYRQGGEKLFF. The chain combines TRBV30 with TRBJ1-4, with TRBD1 matching over 9 bases. Germline trimming cut 0 bases from V and 7 bases from J; bases unmatched to any gene: 6. CDR3 length: 15 residues. Germline loops: CDR1 GTSNPN, CDR2 SVGIG (reference sequence).

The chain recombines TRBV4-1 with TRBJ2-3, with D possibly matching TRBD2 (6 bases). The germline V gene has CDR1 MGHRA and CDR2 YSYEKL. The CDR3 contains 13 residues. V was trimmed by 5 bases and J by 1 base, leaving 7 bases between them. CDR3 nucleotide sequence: TGCGCCAGCAGCTGGGAGGGCACAGATACGCAGTATTTT. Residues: CASSWEGTDTQYF.

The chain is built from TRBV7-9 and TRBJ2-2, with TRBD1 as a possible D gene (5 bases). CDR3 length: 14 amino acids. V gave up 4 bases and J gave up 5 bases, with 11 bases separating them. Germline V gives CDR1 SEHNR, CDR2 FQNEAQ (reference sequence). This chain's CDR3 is CASSSPAGTGELFF. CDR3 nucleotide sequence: TGTGCCAGCAGCTCACCCGCAGGGACCGGGGAGCTGTTTTTT.

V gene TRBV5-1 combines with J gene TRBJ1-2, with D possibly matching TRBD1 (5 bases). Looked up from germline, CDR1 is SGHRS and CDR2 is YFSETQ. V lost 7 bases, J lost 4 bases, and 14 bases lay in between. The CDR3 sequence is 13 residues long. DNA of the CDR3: TGCGCCAGCGCCATGTCAGGGTCCTATGGCTACACCTTC. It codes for CASAMSGSYGYTF.